This note documents a single T cell receptor beta chain sequence. Its matching antigen is unknown. Germline and junction disagree at one end, which may indicate a read error. There was relapse after autologous stem cell transplantation in every patient, and there was variation in brentuximab vedotin exposure. The method was immunoSEQ multiplex PCR; TCRdb's version includes in-frame clones alone and lacks a portion of them. Here the sample spans tens of thousands of clones, 71% being singletons. CDR1 and CDR2 from the germline V gene are SSHAT and FNYEAQ (reference sequence). This CDR3 is 13 amino acids long. The source of the sample is a study of PD-1 blockade in classical Hodgkin lymphoma. Study findings and constraints: In CD4+ cells, TCR diversity went up significantly by C4D1, but in CD8+ cells it did not. Newly diagnosed patients reportedly trailed healthy donors in baseline TCR diversity.

The sequenced sample was peripheral blood mononuclear cells (PBMCs), obtained at baseline. V usage is TRBV7-7 and J usage is TRBJ1-1, with D possibly being TRBD1 (5 bases). The receptor comes from a human donor with classical Hodgkin lymphoma. CDR3 sequence: CASSRDSGTEAFF. The CDR3 coding sequence is TGTGCTAGCAGCCGAGACAGTGGGACTGAAGCTTTCTTT.